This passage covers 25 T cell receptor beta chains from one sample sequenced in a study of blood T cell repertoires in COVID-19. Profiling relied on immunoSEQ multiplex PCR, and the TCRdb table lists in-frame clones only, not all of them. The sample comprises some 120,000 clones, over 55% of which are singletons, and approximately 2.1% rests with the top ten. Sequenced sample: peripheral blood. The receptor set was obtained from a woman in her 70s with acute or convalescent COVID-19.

This CDR3 is CASSPQGANYGYTF. Here the CDR3 DNA reads TGTGCCAGCAGCCCGCAGGGGGCCAACTATGGCTACACCTTC. The V call is TRBV3-1 (or the pseudogene TRBV3-2), the J call TRBJ1-2; 8 bases are a match to TRBD1. The CDR3 extends over 14 amino acids. Germline V CDR1 and CDR2: LGHDT, YNNKEL (reference sequence). V gave up 4 bases and J gave up 2 bases; unmatched junction bases: 3.

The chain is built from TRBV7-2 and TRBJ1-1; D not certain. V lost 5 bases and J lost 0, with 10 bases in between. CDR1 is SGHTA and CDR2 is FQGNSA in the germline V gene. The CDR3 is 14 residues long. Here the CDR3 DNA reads TGTGCCAGCAGCCCGAGGGCAATGAACACTGAAGCTTTCTTT. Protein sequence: CASSPRAMNTEAFF.

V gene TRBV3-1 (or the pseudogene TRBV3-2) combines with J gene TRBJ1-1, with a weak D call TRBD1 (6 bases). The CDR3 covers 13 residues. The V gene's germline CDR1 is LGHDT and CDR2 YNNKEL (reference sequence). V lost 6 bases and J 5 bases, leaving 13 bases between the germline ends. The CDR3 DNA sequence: TGTGCCAGCAGACAGGGAGGGGGGACTGAAGCTTTCTTT. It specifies CASRQGGGTEAFF.

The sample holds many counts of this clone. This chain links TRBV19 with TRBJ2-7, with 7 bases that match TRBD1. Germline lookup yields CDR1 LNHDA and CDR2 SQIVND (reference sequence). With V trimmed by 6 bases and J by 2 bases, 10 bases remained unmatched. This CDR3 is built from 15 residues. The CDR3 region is CASRSNRGDAYEQYF. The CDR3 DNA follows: TGTGCCAGTAGATCGAACAGGGGCGATGCCTACGAGCAGTACTTC.

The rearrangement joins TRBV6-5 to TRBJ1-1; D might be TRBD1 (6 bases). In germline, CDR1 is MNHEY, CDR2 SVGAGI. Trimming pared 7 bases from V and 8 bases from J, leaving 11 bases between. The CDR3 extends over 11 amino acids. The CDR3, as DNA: TGTGCCAGCATTGGGGGCGGGGAAGCTTTCTTT. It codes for CASIGGGEAFF.

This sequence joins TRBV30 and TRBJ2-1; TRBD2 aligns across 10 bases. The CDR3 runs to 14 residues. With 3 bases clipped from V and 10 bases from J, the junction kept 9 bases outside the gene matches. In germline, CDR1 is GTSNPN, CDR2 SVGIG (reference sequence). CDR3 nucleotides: TGTGCCTGGAGGCGAGCGGGAGGGGATCGGGAGCAGTTCTTC. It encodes CAWRRAGGDREQFF.

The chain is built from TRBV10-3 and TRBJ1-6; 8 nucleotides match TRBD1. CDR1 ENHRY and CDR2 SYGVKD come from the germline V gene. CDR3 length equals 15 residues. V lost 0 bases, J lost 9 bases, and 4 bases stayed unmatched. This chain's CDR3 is CAISESRQGFSPLHF. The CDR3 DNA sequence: TGTGCCATCAGTGAGTCGAGACAGGGGTTTTCACCCCTCCACTTT.

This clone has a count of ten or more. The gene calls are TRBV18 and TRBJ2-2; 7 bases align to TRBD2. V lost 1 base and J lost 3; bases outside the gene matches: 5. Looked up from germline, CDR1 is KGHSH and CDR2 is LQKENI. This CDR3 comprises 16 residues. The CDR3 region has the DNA TGTGCCAGCTCACCACGGGAGGGGACTTACACCGGGGAGCTGTTTTTT. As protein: CASSPREGTYTGELFF.

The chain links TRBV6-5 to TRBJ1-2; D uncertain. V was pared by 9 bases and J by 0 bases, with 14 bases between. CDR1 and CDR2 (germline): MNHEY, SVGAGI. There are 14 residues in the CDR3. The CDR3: CASRTKTTNYGYTF. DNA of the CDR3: TGTGCCAGTCGTACAAAAACCACTAACTATGGCTACACCTTC.

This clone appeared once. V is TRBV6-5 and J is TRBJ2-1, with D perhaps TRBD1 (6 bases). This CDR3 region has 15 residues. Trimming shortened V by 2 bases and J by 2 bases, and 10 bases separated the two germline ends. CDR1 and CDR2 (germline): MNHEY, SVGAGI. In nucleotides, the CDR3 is TGTGCCAGCAGTTACCCAGGGGCCCCCTACAATGAGCAGTTCTTC. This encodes CASSYPGAPYNEQFF.

This CDR3 is CASSSYGREETQYF. The CDR3 nucleotides are TGTGCCAGCTCCTCTTACGGGAGGGAAGAGACCCAGTACTTC. The chain has TRBV18 and TRBJ2-5; 8 bases map to TRBD2. The V gene end was trimmed by 6 bases and the J gene end by 3 bases; junction bases not matched to a gene: 6. The CDR3 length is 14 residues. Per germline, CDR1 KGHSH and CDR2 LQKENI.

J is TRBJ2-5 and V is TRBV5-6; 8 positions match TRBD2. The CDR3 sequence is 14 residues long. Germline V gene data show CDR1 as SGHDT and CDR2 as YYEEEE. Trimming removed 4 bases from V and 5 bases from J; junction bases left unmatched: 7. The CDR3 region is CASSPSGLVETQYF. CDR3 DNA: TGTGCCAGCAGCCCATCGGGACTAGTGGAGACCCAGTACTTC.

The CDR3 spells CASSYSEGIQPQHF. The CDR3 DNA follows: TGTGCCAGCAGTTACTCGGAGGGAATCCAGCCCCAGCATTTT. The chain joins TRBV6-5 to TRBJ1-5; no firm D call. CDR1 MNHEY and CDR2 SVGAGI come from the germline V gene. Trimming took off 0 bases at V and 7 bases at J, with 10 bases between the two ends. This CDR3 spans 14 amino acids.

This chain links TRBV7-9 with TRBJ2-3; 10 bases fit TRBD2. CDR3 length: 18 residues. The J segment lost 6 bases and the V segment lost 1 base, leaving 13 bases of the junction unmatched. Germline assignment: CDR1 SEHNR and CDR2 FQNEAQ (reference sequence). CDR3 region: CASSLGSLSGGVRDTQYF. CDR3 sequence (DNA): TGTGCCAGCAGCTTAGGATCCCTAAGCGGGGGGGTTCGGGATACGCAGTATTTT. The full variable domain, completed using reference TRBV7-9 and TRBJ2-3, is DTGVSQNPRHKITKRGQNVTFRCDPISEHNRLYWYRQTLGQGPEFLTYFQNEAQLEKSRLLSDRFSAERPKGSFSTLEIQRTEQGDSAMYLCASSLGSLSGGVRDTQYFGPGTRLTVL.

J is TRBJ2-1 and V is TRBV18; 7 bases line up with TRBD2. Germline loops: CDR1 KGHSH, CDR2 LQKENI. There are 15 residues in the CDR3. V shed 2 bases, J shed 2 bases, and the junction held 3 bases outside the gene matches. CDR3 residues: CASSPGGGTYNEQFF. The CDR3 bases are TGTGCCAGCTCACCAGGGGGGGGGACCTACAATGAGCAGTTCTTC.

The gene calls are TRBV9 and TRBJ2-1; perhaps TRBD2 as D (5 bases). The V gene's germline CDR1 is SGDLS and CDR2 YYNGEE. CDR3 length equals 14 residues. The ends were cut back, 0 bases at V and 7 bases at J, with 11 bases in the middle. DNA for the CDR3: TGTGCCAGCAGCGTAGTAGACGGAGGAAATGAGCAGTTCTTC. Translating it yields CASSVVDGGNEQFF. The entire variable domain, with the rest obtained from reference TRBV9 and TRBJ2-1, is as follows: DSGVTQTPKHLITATGQRVTLRCSPRSGDLSVYWYQQSLDQGLQFLIQYYNGEERAKGNILERFSAQQFPDLHSELNLSSLELGDSALYFCASSVVDGGNEQFFGPGTRLTVL.

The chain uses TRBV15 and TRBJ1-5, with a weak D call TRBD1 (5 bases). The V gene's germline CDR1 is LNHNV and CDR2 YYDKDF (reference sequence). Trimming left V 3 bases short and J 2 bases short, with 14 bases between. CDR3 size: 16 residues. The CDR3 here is CATSSWQGLGNQPQHF. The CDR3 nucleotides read TGTGCCACCAGCAGTTGGCAGGGCCTCGGCAATCAGCCCCAGCATTTT. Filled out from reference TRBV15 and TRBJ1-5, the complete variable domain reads DAMVIQNPRYQVTQFGKPVTLSCSQTLNHNVMYWYQQKSSQAPKLLFHYYDKDFNNEADTPDNFQSRRPNTSFCFLDIRSPGLGDTAMYLCATSSWQGLGNQPQHFGDGTRLSIL.

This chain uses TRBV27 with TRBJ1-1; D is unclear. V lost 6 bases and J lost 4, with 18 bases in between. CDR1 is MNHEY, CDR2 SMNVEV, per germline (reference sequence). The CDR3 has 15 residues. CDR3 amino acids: CASSPGEGLGTEAFF. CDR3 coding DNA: TGTGCCAGCAGCCCCGGCGAGGGATTGGGCACTGAAGCTTTCTTT.

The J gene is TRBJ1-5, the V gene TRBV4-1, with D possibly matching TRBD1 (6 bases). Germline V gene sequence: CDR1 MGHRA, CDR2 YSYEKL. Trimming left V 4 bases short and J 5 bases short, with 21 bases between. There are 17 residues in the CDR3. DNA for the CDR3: TGCGCCAGCAGCCCGCAGGGGCACAACAATAGGGATCAGCCCCAGCATTTT. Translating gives CASSPQGHNNRDQPQHF.

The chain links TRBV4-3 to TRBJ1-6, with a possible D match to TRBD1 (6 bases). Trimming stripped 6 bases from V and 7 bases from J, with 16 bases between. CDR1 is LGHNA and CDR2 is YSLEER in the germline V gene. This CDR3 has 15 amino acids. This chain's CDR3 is CASRITRQGNSPLHF. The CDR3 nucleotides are TGCGCCAGCAGAATTACCAGGCAGGGGAATTCACCCCTCCACTTT.

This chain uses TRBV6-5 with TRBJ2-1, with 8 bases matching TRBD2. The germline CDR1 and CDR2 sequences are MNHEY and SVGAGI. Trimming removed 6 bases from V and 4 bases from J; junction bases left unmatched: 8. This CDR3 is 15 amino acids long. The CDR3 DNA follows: TGTGCCAGCAGATCGATAGCGGGACCTTACAATGAGCAGTTCTTC. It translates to CASRSIAGPYNEQFF.

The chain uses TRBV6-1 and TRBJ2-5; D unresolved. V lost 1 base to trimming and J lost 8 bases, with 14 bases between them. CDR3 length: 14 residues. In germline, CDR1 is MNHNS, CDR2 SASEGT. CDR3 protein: CASSEGVVSGTQYF. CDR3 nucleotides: TGTGCCAGCAGTGAAGGAGTGGTGTCGGGTACCCAGTACTTC.

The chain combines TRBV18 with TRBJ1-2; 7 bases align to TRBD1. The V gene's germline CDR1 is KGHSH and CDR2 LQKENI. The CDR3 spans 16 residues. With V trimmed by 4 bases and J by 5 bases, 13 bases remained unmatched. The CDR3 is CASSLFDRAVSYGYTF. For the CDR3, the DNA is TGTGCCAGCTCACTCTTCGACAGGGCAGTCTCTTATGGCTACACCTTC.

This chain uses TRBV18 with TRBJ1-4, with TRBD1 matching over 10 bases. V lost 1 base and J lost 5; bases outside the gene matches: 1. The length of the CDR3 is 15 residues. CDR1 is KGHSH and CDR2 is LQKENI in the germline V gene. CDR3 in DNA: TGTGCCAGCTCACCACTGGGACAGGGGAATGAAAAACTGTTTTTT. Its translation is CASSPLGQGNEKLFF.

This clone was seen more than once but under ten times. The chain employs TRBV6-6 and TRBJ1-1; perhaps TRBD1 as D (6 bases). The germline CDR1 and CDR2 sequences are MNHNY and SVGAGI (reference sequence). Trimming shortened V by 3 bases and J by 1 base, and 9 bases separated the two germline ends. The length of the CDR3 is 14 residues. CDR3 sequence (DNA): TGTGCCAGCAGTTATCGGGGACAGAACACTGAAGCTTTCTTT. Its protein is CASSYRGQNTEAFF.